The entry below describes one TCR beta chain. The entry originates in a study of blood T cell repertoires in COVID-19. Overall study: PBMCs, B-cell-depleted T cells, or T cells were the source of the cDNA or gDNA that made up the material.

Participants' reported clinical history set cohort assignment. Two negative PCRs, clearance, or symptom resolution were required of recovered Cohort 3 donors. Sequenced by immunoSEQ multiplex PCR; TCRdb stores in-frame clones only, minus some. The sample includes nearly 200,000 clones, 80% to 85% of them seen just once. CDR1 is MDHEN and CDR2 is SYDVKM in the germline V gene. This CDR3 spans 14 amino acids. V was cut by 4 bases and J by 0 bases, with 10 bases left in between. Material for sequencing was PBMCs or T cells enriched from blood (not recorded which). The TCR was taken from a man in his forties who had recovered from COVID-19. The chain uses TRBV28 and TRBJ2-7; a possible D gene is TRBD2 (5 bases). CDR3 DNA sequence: TGTGCCAGCAGTTACGGGGAGAGCTCCTACGAGCAGTACTTC. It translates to CASSYGESSYEQYF.